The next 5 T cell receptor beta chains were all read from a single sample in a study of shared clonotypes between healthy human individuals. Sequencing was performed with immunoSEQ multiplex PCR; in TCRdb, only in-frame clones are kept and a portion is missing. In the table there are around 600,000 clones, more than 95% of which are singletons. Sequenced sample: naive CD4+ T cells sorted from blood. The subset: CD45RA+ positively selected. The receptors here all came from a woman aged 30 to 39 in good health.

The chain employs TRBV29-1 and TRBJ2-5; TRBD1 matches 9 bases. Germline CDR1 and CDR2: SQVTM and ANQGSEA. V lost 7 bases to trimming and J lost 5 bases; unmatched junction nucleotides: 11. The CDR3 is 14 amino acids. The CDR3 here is CSATGQGKTETQYF. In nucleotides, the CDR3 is TGCAGCGCCACTGGACAGGGGAAGACTGAGACCCAGTACTTC.

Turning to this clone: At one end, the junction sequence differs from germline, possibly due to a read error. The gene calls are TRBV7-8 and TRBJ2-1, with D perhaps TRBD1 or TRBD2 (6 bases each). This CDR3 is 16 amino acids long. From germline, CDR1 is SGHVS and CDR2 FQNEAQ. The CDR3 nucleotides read TGTGCCAGCACCTTAAGGGGGGTCGGGTTAGGAAATGAGCAGTTCTTC. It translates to CASTLRGVGLGNEQFF.

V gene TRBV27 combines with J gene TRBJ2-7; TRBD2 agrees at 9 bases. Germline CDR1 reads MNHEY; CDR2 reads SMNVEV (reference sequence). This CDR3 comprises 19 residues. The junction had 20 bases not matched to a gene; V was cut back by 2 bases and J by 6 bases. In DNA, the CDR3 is TGTGCCAGCAGTTTAAAGGCCCCACTAGCGGGCAATACTCGGATCGAGCAGTACTTC. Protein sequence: CASSLKAPLAGNTRIEQYF.

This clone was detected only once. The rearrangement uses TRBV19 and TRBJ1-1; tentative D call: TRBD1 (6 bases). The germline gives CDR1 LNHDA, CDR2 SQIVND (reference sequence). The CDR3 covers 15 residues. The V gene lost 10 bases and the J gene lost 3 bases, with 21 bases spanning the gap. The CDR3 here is CATTTRVGADTEAFF. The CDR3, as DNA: TGTGCCACCACGACCCGAGTGGGGGCGGACACTGAAGCTTTCTTT.

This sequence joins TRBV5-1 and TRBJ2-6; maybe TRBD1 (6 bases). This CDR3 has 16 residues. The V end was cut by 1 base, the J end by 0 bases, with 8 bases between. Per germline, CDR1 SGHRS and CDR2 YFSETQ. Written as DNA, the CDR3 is TGCGCCAGCAGCTTGACAGGGATCTCTGGGGCCAACGTCCTGACTTTC. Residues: CASSLTGISGANVLTF.